The 5 T cell receptor beta chains below all came from one sample that was sequenced in a study of response to subunit inactivated influenza vaccine. TCRdb re-called the RT-PCR reads through MiXCR, storing one row per CDR3 protein. The top ten hold roughly a tenth of the sample, which has about 780,000 distinct CDR3 sequences, 18% seen once. This specimen was PBMCs from blood, taken approximately 5 days after vaccination. These receptors all come from a man aged 50-59 years who received an inactivated influenza vaccine.

The rearrangement uses TRBV28 and TRBJ2-1; tentatively, D is TRBD1 or TRBD2 (5 bases each). CDR3 length: 12 amino acids. The V and J ends lost 5 bases and 9 bases respectively, with 11 bases between them. The germline V gene has CDR1 MDHEN and CDR2 SYDVKM. CDR3 sequence reads: CASSRDQAEQFF. In nucleotides, the CDR3 is TGTGCCAGCAGTCGGGACCAAGCTGAGCAGTTCTTC.

This clonotype was counted between two and nine times. The chain is built from TRBV28 and TRBJ1-1; maybe TRBD1 (5 bases). Germline V gene lookup returns CDR1 MDHEN and CDR2 SYDVKM. V lost 5 bases, J lost 2 bases, and 9 bases lay in between. The CDR3 extends over 13 amino acids. CDR3 in amino acids: CASSETENTEAFF. DNA for the CDR3: TGTGCCAGCAGTGAGACAGAAAACACTGAAGCTTTCTTT. The full variable domain, its missing parts supplied by reference TRBV28 and TRBJ1-1, is DVKVTQSSRYLVKRTGEKVFLECVQDMDHENMFWYRQDPGLGLRLIYFSYDVKMKEKGDIPEGYSVSREKKERFSLILESASTNQTSMYLCASSETENTEAFFGQGTRLTVV.

This clonotype was seen repeatedly, ten times or more. The chain employs TRBV7-9 and TRBJ2-3; D uncertain. There are 12 residues in the CDR3. Trimming took off 0 bases at V and 6 bases at J, with 4 bases between the two ends. The germline V gene encodes CDR1 SEHNR and CDR2 FQNEAQ (reference sequence). The DNA of the CDR3 is TGTGCCAGCAGCTTAGCGCAGGATACGCAGTATTTT. This sequence encodes CASSLAQDTQYF.

This clonotype was counted a few times. This chain joins TRBV5-6 and TRBJ2-7, with unresolved D. The germline V gene encodes CDR1 SGHDT and CDR2 YYEEEE. The V end lost 3 bases, the J end lost 3 bases, and 7 bases lay between the germline ends. The CDR3 runs 12 residues. The CDR3 spells CASSWANYEQYF. The CDR3 DNA sequence: TGTGCCAGCAGCTGGGCTAACTACGAGCAGTACTTC.

CDR3 in DNA: TGTGCCACCAGTGATCCCGGTACCACGGGAGGTTTCGGCACCGGGGAGCTGTTTTTT. Translation: CATSDPGTTGGFGTGELFF. The rearrangement joins TRBV24-1 to TRBJ2-2; TRBD2 matches 7 bases. V lost 3 bases and J lost 4; bases outside the gene matches: 16. This CDR3 region has 19 residues. Germline CDR1 is KGHDR and CDR2 is SFDVKD.